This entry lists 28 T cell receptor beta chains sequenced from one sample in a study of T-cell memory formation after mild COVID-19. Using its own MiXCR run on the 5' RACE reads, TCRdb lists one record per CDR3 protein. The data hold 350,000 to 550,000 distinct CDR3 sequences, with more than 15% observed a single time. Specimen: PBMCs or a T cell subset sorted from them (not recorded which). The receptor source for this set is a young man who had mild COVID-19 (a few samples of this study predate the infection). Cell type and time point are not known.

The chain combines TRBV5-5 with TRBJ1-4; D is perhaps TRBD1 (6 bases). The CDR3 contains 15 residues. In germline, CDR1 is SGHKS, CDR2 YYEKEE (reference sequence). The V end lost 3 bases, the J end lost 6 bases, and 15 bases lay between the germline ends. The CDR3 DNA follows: TGTGCCAGCAGCTCCCAGGGGCACGGGGATGAAAAACTGTTTTTT. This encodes CASSSQGHGDEKLFF.

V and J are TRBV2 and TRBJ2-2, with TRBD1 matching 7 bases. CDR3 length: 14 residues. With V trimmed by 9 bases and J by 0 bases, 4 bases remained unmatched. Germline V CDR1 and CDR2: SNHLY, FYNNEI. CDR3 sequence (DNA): TGTGCCAGGGCGACAGGGCCGAACACCGGGGAGCTGTTTTTT. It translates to CARATGPNTGELFF.

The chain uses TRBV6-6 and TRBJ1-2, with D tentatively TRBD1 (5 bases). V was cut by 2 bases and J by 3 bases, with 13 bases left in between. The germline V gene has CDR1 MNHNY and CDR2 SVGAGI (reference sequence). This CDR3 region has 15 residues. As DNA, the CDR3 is TGTGCCAGCAGTTACCCAGCAGGGCGGGACTATGGCTACACCTTC. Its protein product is CASSYPAGRDYGYTF.

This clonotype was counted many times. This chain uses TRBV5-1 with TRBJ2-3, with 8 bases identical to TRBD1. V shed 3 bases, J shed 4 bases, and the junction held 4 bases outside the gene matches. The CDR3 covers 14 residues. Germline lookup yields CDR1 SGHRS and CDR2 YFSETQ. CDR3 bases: TGCGCCAGCAGCTCGGCAGGGGGCGCAGATACGCAGTATTTT. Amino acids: CASSSAGGADTQYF.

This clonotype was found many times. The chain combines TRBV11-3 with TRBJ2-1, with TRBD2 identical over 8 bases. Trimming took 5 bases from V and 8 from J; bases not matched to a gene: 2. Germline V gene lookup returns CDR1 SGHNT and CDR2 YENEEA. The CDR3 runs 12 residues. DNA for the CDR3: TGTGCCAGCAGCCGGGGGGGCGATGAGCAGTTCTTC. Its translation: CASSRGGDEQFF.

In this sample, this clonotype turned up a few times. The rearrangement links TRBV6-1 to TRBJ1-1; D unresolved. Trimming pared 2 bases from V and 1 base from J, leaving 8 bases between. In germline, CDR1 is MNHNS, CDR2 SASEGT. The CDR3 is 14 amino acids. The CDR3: CASSERPRNTEAFF. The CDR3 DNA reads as TGTGCCAGCAGTGAAAGGCCTCGGAACACTGAAGCTTTCTTT.

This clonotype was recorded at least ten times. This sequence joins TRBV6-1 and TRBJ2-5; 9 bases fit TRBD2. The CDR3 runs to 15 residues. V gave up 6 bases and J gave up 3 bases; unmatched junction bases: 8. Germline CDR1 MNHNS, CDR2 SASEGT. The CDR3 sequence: CASSRIAGEEETQYF. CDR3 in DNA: TGTGCCAGCAGCCGGATAGCGGGGGAGGAAGAGACCCAGTACTTC.

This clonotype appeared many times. CDR3: CASSSNREQYF. DNA for the CDR3: TGTGCCAGCAGCTCAAACCGCGAGCAGTACTTC. The rearrangement links TRBV7-9 to TRBJ2-7, with unresolved D. The V end was cut by 4 bases, the J end by 6 bases, with 7 bases between. CDR3 length: 11 amino acids. The germline gives CDR1 SEHNR, CDR2 FQNEAQ (reference sequence).

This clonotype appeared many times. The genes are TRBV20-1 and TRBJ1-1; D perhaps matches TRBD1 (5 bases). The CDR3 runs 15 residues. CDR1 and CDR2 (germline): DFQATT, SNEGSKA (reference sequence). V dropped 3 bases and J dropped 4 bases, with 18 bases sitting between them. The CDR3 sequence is CSARQPSGGSTEAFF. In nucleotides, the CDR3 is TGCAGTGCTAGGCAACCATCCGGGGGAAGCACTGAAGCTTTCTTT.

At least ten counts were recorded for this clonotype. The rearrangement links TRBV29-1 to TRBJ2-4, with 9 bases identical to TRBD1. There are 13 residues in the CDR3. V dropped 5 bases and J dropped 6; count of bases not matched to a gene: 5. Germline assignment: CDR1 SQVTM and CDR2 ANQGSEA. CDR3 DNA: TGCAGCGTTTCGGGACAGGGTATAAACATTCAGTACTTC. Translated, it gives CSVSGQGINIQYF.

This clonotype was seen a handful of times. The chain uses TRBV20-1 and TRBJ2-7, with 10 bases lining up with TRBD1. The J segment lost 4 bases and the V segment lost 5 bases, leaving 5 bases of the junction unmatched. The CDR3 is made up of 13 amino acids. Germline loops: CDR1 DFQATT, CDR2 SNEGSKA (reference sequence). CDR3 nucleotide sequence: TGCAGTGCTCGGGACAGGGGAGTTTACGAGCAGTACGTC. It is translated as CSARDRGVYEQYV.

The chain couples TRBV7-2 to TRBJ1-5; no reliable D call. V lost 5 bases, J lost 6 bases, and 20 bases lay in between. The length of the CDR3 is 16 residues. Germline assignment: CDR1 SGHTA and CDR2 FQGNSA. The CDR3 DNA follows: TGTGCCAGCAGCCCTACTCCTTCACGGCACAGTCAGCCCCAGCATTTT. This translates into CASSPTPSRHSQPQHF.

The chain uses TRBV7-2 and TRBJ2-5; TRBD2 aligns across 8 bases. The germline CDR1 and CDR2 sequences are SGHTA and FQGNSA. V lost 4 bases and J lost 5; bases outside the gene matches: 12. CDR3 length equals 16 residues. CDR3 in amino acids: CASSSVRGLVTETQYF. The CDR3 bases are TGTGCCAGCAGCTCCGTGCGGGGACTAGTAACGGAGACCCAGTACTTC.

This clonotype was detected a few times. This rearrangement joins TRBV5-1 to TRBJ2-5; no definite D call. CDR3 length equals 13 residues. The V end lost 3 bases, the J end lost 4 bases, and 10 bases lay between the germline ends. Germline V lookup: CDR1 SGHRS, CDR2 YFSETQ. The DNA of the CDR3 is TGCGCCAGCAGCTCGCAGATCGGAGAGACCCAGTACTTC. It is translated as CASSSQIGETQYF.

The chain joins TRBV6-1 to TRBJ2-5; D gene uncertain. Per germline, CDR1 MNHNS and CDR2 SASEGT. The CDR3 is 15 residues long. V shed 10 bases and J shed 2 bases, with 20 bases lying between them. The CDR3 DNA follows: TGTGCCACCTCTCCATCCATTACTATACAAGAGACCCAGTACTTC. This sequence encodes CATSPSITIQETQYF.

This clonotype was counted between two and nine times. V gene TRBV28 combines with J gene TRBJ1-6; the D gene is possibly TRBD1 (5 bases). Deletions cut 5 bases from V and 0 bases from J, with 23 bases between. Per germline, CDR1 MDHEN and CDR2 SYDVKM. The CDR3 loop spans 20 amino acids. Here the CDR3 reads CASSPFPGTAPSSYNSPLHF. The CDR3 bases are TGTGCCAGCAGTCCATTTCCCGGGACGGCCCCAAGCTCCTATAATTCACCCCTCCACTTT.

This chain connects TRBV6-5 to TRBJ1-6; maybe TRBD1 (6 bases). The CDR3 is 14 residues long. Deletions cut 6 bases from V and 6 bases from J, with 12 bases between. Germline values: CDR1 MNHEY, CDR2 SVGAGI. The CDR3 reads CASRPDSSNSPLHF. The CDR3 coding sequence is TGTGCCAGCAGGCCGGACAGCAGTAATTCACCCCTCCACTTT.

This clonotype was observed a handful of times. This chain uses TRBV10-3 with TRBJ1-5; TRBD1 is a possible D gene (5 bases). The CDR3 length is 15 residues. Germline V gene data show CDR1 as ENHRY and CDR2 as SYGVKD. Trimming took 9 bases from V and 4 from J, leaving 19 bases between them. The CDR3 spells CAIGVTGERNQPQHF. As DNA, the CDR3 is TGTGCCATTGGGGTTACAGGAGAAAGGAATCAGCCCCAGCATTTT.

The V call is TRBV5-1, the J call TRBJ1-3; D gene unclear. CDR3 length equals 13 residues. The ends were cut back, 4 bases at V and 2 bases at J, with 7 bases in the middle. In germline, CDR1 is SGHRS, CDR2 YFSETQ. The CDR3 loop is CASSMSPGNTIYF. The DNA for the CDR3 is TGCGCCAGCAGCATGAGCCCTGGAAACACCATATATTTT.

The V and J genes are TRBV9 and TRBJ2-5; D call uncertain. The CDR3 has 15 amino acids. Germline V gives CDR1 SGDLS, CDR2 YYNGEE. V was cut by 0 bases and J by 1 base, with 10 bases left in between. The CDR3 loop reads CASSVGPNLQETQYF. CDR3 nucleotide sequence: TGTGCCAGCAGCGTAGGTCCAAACCTCCAAGAGACCCAGTACTTC.

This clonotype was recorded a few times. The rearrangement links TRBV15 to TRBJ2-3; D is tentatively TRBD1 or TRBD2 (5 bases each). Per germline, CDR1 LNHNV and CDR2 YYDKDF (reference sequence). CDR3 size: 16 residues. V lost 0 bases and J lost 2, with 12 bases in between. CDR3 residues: CATSRDYGTITDTQYF. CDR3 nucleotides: TGTGCCACCAGCAGAGATTACGGGACGATCACAGATACGCAGTATTTT.

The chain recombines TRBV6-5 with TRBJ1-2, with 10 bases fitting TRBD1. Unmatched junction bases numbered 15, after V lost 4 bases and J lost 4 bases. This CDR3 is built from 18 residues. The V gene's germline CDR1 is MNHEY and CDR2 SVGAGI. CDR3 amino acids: CASSFNGDRGHASYGYTF. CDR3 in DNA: TGTGCCAGCAGTTTTAATGGGGACAGGGGACACGCTAGCTATGGCTACACCTTC.

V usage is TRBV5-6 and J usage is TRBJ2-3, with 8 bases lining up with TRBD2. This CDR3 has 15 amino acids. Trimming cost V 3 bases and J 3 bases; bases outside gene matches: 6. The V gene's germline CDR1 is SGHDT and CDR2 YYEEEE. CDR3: CASSSGGPRTDTQYF. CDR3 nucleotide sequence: TGTGCCAGCAGCTCGGGGGGGCCGAGGACAGATACGCAGTATTTT.

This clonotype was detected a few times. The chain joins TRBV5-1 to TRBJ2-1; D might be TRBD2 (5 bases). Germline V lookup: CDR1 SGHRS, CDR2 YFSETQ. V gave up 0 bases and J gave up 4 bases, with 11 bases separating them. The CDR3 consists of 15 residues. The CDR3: CASSLEARGYNEQFF. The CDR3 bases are TGCGCCAGCAGCTTGGAGGCTAGAGGGTACAATGAGCAGTTCTTC.

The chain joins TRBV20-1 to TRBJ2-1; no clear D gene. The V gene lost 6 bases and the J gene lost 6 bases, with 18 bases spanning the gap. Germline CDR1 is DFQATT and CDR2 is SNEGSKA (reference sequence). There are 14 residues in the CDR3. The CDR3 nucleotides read TGCAGTGCAGGGCTGAGAGCCGGTGGCAATGAGCAGTTCTTC. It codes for CSAGLRAGGNEQFF.

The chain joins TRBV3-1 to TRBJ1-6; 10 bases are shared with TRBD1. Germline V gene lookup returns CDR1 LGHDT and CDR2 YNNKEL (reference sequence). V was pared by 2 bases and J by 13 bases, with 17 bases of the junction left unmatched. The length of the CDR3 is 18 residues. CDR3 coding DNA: TGTGCCAGCAGCCAACCCCGCGGGACAGGGGCACCGATTCACCCCCTCCACTTT. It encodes CASSQPRGTGAPIHPLHF.

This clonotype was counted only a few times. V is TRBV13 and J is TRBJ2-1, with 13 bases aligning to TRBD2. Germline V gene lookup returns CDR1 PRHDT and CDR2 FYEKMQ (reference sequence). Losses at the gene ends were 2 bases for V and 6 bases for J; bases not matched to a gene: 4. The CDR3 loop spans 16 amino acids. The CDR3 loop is CASSLPGLAGTNEQFF. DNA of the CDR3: TGTGCCAGCAGCTTACCGGGACTAGCGGGGACCAATGAGCAGTTCTTC.

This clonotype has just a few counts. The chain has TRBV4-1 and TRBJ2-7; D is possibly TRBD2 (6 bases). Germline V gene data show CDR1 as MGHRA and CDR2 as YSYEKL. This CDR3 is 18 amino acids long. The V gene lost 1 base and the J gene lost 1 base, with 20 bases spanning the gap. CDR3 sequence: CASSQVLLAGPRSYEQYF. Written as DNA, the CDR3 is TGCGCCAGCAGCCAAGTCCTATTGGCGGGGCCGAGGTCCTACGAGCAGTACTTC.